In this sample, the clone carrying this T cell receptor (beta chain) turned up once. Its antigen is currently unknown. CDR1 MDHEN and CDR2 SYDVKM come from the germline V gene. This CDR3 is built from 15 residues. With 8 bases clipped from V and 4 bases from J, the junction kept 12 bases outside the gene matches. This record belongs to a study of cytomegalovirus exposure and HLA in healthy donors. Background on the study: The 120 or so validation repertoires used a platform that matched the one used for the approximately 610 first-cohort repertoires, as a later analysis reported.

Profiling relied on immunoSEQ multiplex PCR, and the TCRdb table lists in-frame clones only, not all of them. The repertoire holds some 56,000 clones, with 85% to 95% as singletons. Study-level findings and limits: TCR sequences were mostly rare, though some public TCRs occurred in many donors. A list of approximately 160 TCR beta chains associated with cytomegalovirus was given.

V gene TRBV28 combines with J gene TRBJ2-3; 7 bases agree with TRBD1. Sequencing input: PBMCs. The sequence was obtained from a woman aged 18-29 years in good health and CMV-seropositive. The DNA of the CDR3 is TGTGCCAGCGGGCGACAGGGAGAACCAGCAGATACGCAGTATTTT. This codes for CASGRQGEPADTQYF.